The 32 T cell receptor beta chains below were found in one sample sequenced in a study of identifying expanded T cells in peripheral blood. Assay: immunoSEQ multiplex PCR; the TCRdb copy retains only in-frame clones and omits some. The sample has 100,000 to 150,000 clones; about 80% are singletons. Sequencing was carried out using blood. Receptor source: a person between 18 and 69 years old in good health.

The rearrangement uses TRBV18 and TRBJ1-4, with unresolved D. The V gene's germline CDR1 is KGHSH and CDR2 LQKENI. Trimming cost V 2 bases and J 7 bases, with 8 bases left between them. The CDR3 is 13 amino acids. CDR3 loop: CASSPGVGEKLFF. The CDR3 DNA follows: TGTGCCAGCTCACCAGGGGTCGGTGAAAAACTGTTTTTT.

This clone was recorded once. The V and J genes are TRBV4-1 and TRBJ1-1; D remains unclear. Germline CDR1 and CDR2: MGHRA and YSYEKL. This CDR3 is 13 amino acids long. The V end was cut by 4 bases, the J end by 6 bases, with 12 bases between. The CDR3 sequence: CASSPSLRSEAFF. The CDR3 nucleotides are TGCGCCAGCAGCCCGAGCCTGAGATCTGAAGCTTTCTTT.

The J gene is TRBJ1-2, the V gene TRBV30; D is unclear. Germline V gene data show CDR1 as GTSNPN and CDR2 as SVGIG (reference sequence). The V gene lost 3 bases and the J gene lost 0 bases, with 8 bases spanning the gap. The CDR3 length is 13 residues. The CDR3 DNA sequence: TGTGCCTGGAGCGTAGAAGCTAACTATGGCTACACCTTC. Protein: CAWSVEANYGYTF.

J is TRBJ2-2 and V is TRBV7-2, with D hard to call. The CDR3 is made up of 13 amino acids. With 1 base removed from V and 6 bases from J, the gap between germline ends came to 6 bases. CDR1 and CDR2 (germline): SGHTA, FQGNSA. The CDR3, as DNA: TGTGCCAGCAGCTTAGTGTTGGCCGGGGAGCTGTTTTTT. Protein product: CASSLVLAGELFF.

The genes are TRBV7-2 and TRBJ2-3, with 15 bases matching TRBD2. Germline trimming cut 5 bases from V and 9 bases from J; bases unmatched to any gene: 3. The V gene's germline CDR1 is SGHTA and CDR2 FQGNSA. CDR3 length: 14 amino acids. This CDR3 is CASSVGLAGGTQYF. The CDR3, as DNA: TGTGCCAGCAGCGTGGGACTAGCGGGGGGAACGCAGTATTTT.

The chain employs TRBV5-1 and TRBJ2-2, with D hard to call. The V gene's germline CDR1 is SGHRS and CDR2 YFSETQ. Between the trimmed V and J ends, which lost 0 bases and 3 bases, there was a span of 12 bases. The CDR3 is 16 amino acids. This CDR3 reads CASSLESWKYTGELFF. The DNA of the CDR3 is TGCGCCAGCAGCTTGGAGAGCTGGAAGTACACCGGGGAGCTGTTTTTT.

This clone was detected only once. The chain couples TRBV11-2 to TRBJ2-6; no clear D gene. Trimming stripped 1 base from V and 4 bases from J, with 17 bases between. The germline gives CDR1 SGHAT, CDR2 FQNNGV. This CDR3 has 18 residues. The CDR3 protein is CASSLVPHTTAGANVLTF. For the CDR3, the DNA is TGTGCCAGCAGCTTAGTGCCCCATACAACGGCCGGGGCCAACGTCCTGACTTTC. Full variable domain (missing parts from reference TRBV11-2 and TRBJ2-6): EAGVAQSPRYKIIEKRQSVAFWCNPISGHATLYWYQQILGQGPKLLIQFQNNGVVDDSQLPKDRFSAERLKGVDSTLKIQPAKLEDSAVYLCASSLVPHTTAGANVLTFGAGSRLTVL.

V is TRBV25-1 and J is TRBJ2-1; 7 nucleotides match TRBD1. The CDR3 has 15 residues. The V gene end was trimmed by 3 bases and the J gene end by 2 bases; junction bases not matched to a gene: 4. CDR1 is MGHDK and CDR2 is SYGVNS in the germline V gene. The DNA for the CDR3 is TGTGCCAGCAGTGAGGGGCAGGGGGCCTACAATGAGCAGTTCTTC. Translated, it gives CASSEGQGAYNEQFF.

The rearrangement uses TRBV11-3 and TRBJ2-2; possibly TRBD1 for D (6 bases). The length of the CDR3 is 14 residues. Germline lookup yields CDR1 SGHNT and CDR2 YENEEA. Trimming pared 3 bases from V and 8 bases from J, leaving 13 bases between. This CDR3 reads CASSFRGTWGELFF. The CDR3 region has the DNA TGTGCCAGCAGCTTTAGAGGGACATGGGGGGAGCTGTTTTTT.

The chain combines TRBV19 with TRBJ2-7, with 7 bases identical to TRBD1. The germline V gene has CDR1 LNHDA and CDR2 SQIVND (reference sequence). With V trimmed by 4 bases and J by 0 bases, 6 bases remained unmatched. CDR3 length: 15 amino acids. Here the CDR3 reads CASSKTGVPSYEQYF. CDR3 nucleotides: TGTGCCAGTAGTAAAACAGGGGTGCCCTCCTACGAGCAGTACTTC. Filled out from reference TRBV19 and TRBJ2-7, the complete variable domain reads DGGITQSPKYLFRKEGQNVTLSCEQNLNHDAMYWYRQDPGQGLRLIYYSQIVNDFQKGDIAEGYSVSREKKESFPLTVTSAQKNPTAFYLCASSKTGVPSYEQYFGPGTRLTVT.

The chain employs TRBV25-1 and TRBJ2-5; D is undetermined. V was trimmed by 2 bases and J by 5 bases, leaving 15 bases between them. The CDR3 runs 15 residues. Germline CDR1 is MGHDK and CDR2 is SYGVNS. CDR3 amino acids: CASSEGRSISETQYF. As DNA, the CDR3 is TGTGCCAGCAGTGAAGGGCGTAGTATAAGTGAGACCCAGTACTTC. The variable domain in full, with the rest retrieved from reference TRBV25-1 and TRBJ2-5, is EADIYQTPRYLVIGTGKKITLECSQTMGHDKMYWYQQDPGMELHLIHYSYGVNSTEKGDLSSESTVSRIRTEHFPLTLESARPSHTSQYLCASSEGRSISETQYFGPGTRLLVL.

The V and J genes are TRBV6-6 and TRBJ2-4; D remains unclear. Trimming left V 6 bases short and J 0 bases short, with 9 bases between. CDR1 is MNHNY, CDR2 SVGAGI, per germline (reference sequence). The CDR3 is 14 amino acids. Written as DNA, the CDR3 is TGTGCCAGCAGCATTAACAGAGCCAAAAACATTCAGTACTTC. Its protein product is CASSINRAKNIQYF.

This rearrangement joins TRBV18 to TRBJ2-2; possibly TRBD1 for D (5 bases). The CDR3 spans 14 residues. CDR1 is KGHSH and CDR2 is LQKENI in the germline V gene. Trimming took off 2 bases at V and 4 bases at J, with 8 bases between the two ends. The CDR3 DNA reads TGTGCCAGCTCACCAAGGACATCCACCGGGGAGCTGTTTTTT. Amino acid sequence: CASSPRTSTGELFF.

The chain is built from TRBV27 and TRBJ1-2, with TRBD1 identical over 9 bases. After removal of 3 bases from V and 4 bases from J, the junction contained 6 bases not matched to a gene. Germline-derived CDR1 and CDR2 are MNHEY and SMNVEV (reference sequence). The CDR3 is 15 residues long. CDR3 amino acids: CASSLTGTGSYGYTF. The CDR3 bases are TGTGCCAGCAGTTTGACCGGGACAGGGAGCTATGGCTACACCTTC.

In DNA, the CDR3 is TGTGCCAGCAGTCCCGACCTCCGGATGAAGGGCCTCCGCCACGAGCAGTACTTC. It codes for CASSPDLRMKGLRHEQYF. This chain joins TRBV27 and TRBJ2-7, with no clear D. Germline values: CDR1 MNHEY, CDR2 SMNVEV (reference sequence). CDR3 length: 18 residues. Trimming cost V 5 bases and J 5 bases, with 28 bases left between them.

The rearrangement uses TRBV2 and TRBJ2-3, with 8 bases identical to TRBD1. CDR3 length: 14 residues. J gave up 2 bases and V 9 bases, and 7 bases lay outside the gene matches. Germline-derived CDR1 and CDR2 are SNHLY and FYNNEI. The CDR3 sequence: CARERTGYTDTQYF. The CDR3 DNA reads TGTGCCAGAGAAAGGACAGGGTACACAGATACGCAGTATTTT.

The chain couples TRBV25-1 to TRBJ2-1, with 8 bases matching TRBD2. V was clipped by 3 bases and J by 2 bases; unmatched bases: 3. The CDR3 is 15 amino acids. Germline values: CDR1 MGHDK, CDR2 SYGVNS. This CDR3 reads CASSESGGAYNEQFF. CDR3 nucleotides: TGTGCCAGCAGTGAGAGCGGGGGAGCCTACAATGAGCAGTTCTTC.

The chain couples TRBV6-5 to TRBJ1-1; TRBD1 matches at 7 bases. The CDR3 has 13 residues. Germline V gene data show CDR1 as MNHEY and CDR2 as SVGAGI. Trimming at V came to 7 bases and at J to 1 base, leaving 3 bases not matched to a gene. The CDR3 loop reads CASNKGANTEAFF. CDR3 coding DNA: TGTGCCAGCAACAAGGGGGCGAACACTGAAGCTTTCTTT.

The J gene is TRBJ1-2, the V gene TRBV6-6; D might be TRBD1 (5 bases). CDR3 length: 14 amino acids. Per the germline V gene, CDR1 is MNHNY and CDR2 is SVGAGI (reference sequence). The V end was cut by 6 bases, the J end by 8 bases, with 19 bases between. CDR3 bases: TGTGCCAGCAGCCACGACAGCGTGTCATGGGGCTACACCTTC. It yields the protein CASSHDSVSWGYTF.

This CDR3 reads CASSTGTEETQYF. The CDR3 DNA reads as TGCGCCAGCAGCACTGGGACAGAAGAGACCCAGTACTTC. The chain recombines TRBV4-1 with TRBJ2-5; 7 bases map to TRBD1. The ends lost 5 bases at V and 3 bases at J; junction bases unmatched: 3. This CDR3 is built from 13 residues. The germline V gene encodes CDR1 MGHRA and CDR2 YSYEKL.

This chain links TRBV4-1 with TRBJ1-5; TRBD1 is a possible D gene (6 bases). V was trimmed by 0 bases and J by 7 bases, leaving 13 bases between them. This CDR3 is built from 15 residues. Germline V gives CDR1 MGHRA, CDR2 YSYEKL. Here the CDR3 reads CASSQDPGDEQPQHF. DNA of the CDR3: TGCGCCAGCAGCCAAGACCCAGGGGATGAGCAGCCCCAGCATTTT.

The V and J genes are TRBV4-3 and TRBJ1-1, with TRBD1 identical over 7 bases. The CDR3 is made up of 15 amino acids. The trim removed 5 bases at V and 4 bases at J, leaving 10 bases unmatched. CDR1 is LGHNA, CDR2 YSLEER, per germline. This chain's CDR3 is CASSFLGTAGTEAFF. For the CDR3, the DNA is TGCGCCAGCAGCTTTTTAGGGACAGCGGGCACTGAAGCTTTCTTT.

The genes are TRBV27 and TRBJ2-1, with TRBD1 matching over 7 bases. The trim removed 7 bases at V and 0 bases at J, leaving 9 bases unmatched. Germline CDR1 reads MNHEY; CDR2 reads SMNVEV (reference sequence). There are 16 residues in the CDR3. The DNA of the CDR3 is TGTGCCAGCAAGGACGGGACAGATAACTCCTACAATGAGCAGTTCTTC. Its translation is CASKDGTDNSYNEQFF.

The V call is TRBV10-3, the J call TRBJ1-5; D is unresolved. Trimming removed 3 bases from V and 4 bases from J, with 10 bases in between. Germline values: CDR1 ENHRY, CDR2 SYGVKD. The CDR3 sequence is 14 residues long. CDR3 protein: CAISDPARNQPQHF. CDR3 nucleotides: TGTGCCATCAGTGATCCGGCGAGAAATCAGCCCCAGCATTTT.

CDR3 sequence: CASSLSLLNLNSPLHF. CDR3 bases: TGTGCCAGCAGCTTAAGCTTACTGAACCTAAATTCACCCCTCCACTTT. The chain couples TRBV11-2 to TRBJ1-6, with D uncertain. The CDR3 length is 16 residues. The germline gives CDR1 SGHAT, CDR2 FQNNGV. V lost 2 bases and J lost 7, with 15 bases in between.

The chain recombines TRBV7-9 with TRBJ1-1; no definite D call. The length of the CDR3 is 14 residues. Germline V CDR1 and CDR2: SEHNR, FQNEAQ (reference sequence). The V end lost 1 base, the J end lost 1 base, and 7 bases lay between the germline ends. DNA of the CDR3: TGTGCCAGCAGCTTAGACTTTGGGAACACTGAAGCTTTCTTT. Encoded protein: CASSLDFGNTEAFF.

This rearrangement joins TRBV18 to TRBJ1-2, with D tentatively TRBD1 (5 bases). The length of the CDR3 is 15 residues. V dropped 0 bases and J dropped 4 bases, with 12 bases sitting between them. CDR1 is KGHSH and CDR2 is LQKENI in the germline V gene. In nucleotides, the CDR3 is TGTGCCAGCTCACCACCGGGGGAATTCGGCTATGGCTACACCTTC. As protein: CASSPPGEFGYGYTF.

The chain joins TRBV7-9 to TRBJ1-1; D is possibly TRBD1 (5 bases). Trimming left V 6 bases short and J 8 bases short, with 19 bases between. Per germline, CDR1 SEHNR and CDR2 FQNEAQ (reference sequence). The CDR3 has 14 amino acids. In DNA form, the CDR3 reads TGTGCCAGCAGTTTCCCCCGTGTCGGGACCGAAGCTTTCTTT. It translates to CASSFPRVGTEAFF. Full variable domain (missing parts from reference TRBV7-9 and TRBJ1-1): DTGVSQNPRHKITKRGQNVTFRCDPISEHNRLYWYRQTLGQGPEFLTYFQNEAQLEKSRLLSDRFSAERPKGSFSTLEIQRTEQGDSAMYLCASSFPRVGTEAFFGQGTRLTVV.

This chain links TRBV11-2 with TRBJ2-7; either TRBD1 or TRBD2 may fit D (5 bases each). Germline V lookup: CDR1 SGHAT, CDR2 FQNNGV. The V end was cut by 5 bases, the J end by 3 bases, with 14 bases between. CDR3 length equals 14 residues. The CDR3 DNA reads TGTGCCAGCAGCCTGTCGGGACCGCGCTACGAGCAGTACTTC. Its protein product is CASSLSGPRYEQYF. The full variable domain, with the rest looked up from reference TRBV11-2 and TRBJ2-7, is EAGVAQSPRYKIIEKRQSVAFWCNPISGHATLYWYQQILGQGPKLLIQFQNNGVVDDSQLPKDRFSAERLKGVDSTLKIQPAKLEDSAVYLCASSLSGPRYEQYFGPGTRLTVT.

The chain couples TRBV29-1 to TRBJ1-1; 8 nucleotides line up with TRBD1. Germline V gene sequence: CDR1 SQVTM, CDR2 ANQGSEA. CDR3 length: 13 amino acids. V was pared by 7 bases and J by 1 base, with 5 bases of the junction left unmatched. CDR3 sequence: CSAVGQGNTEAFF. The CDR3 nucleotides read TGCAGCGCCGTCGGACAGGGGAACACTGAAGCTTTCTTT.

In DNA form, the CDR3 reads TGTGCCAGCAGCACCCACCTCGGGACAGCCTCCTACAATGAGCAGTTCTTC. It codes for CASSTHLGTASYNEQFF. The rearrangement uses TRBV7-2 and TRBJ2-1; 7 positions agree with TRBD1. After removal of 5 bases from V and 0 bases from J, the junction contained 10 bases not matched to a gene. The germline CDR1 and CDR2 sequences are SGHTA and FQGNSA. The CDR3 loop spans 17 amino acids.

The chain couples TRBV9 to TRBJ2-5; unclear D gene. CDR3 size: 13 residues. Germline CDR1 and CDR2: SGDLS and YYNGEE. Trimming took off 0 bases at V and 2 bases at J, with 5 bases between the two ends. CDR3 in DNA: TGTGCCAGCAGCGTAGAACAGCAAGAGACCCAGTACTTC. This gives the protein CASSVEQQETQYF. The full variable domain, rest sourced from reference TRBV9 and TRBJ2-5, is DSGVTQTPKHLITATGQRVTLRCSPRSGDLSVYWYQQSLDQGLQFLIQYYNGEERAKGNILERFSAQQFPDLHSELNLSSLELGDSALYFCASSVEQQETQYFGPGTRLLVL.